This T cell receptor (beta chain) is drawn from a study of blood T cell repertoires in COVID-19. Study-wide context: The study drew acute and convalescent COVID-19 samples from the United States, Italy and Spain.

In the study's own analysis: How many nucleated cells were present was estimated from reference gene primer amplification. Here immunoSEQ multiplex PCR was the method, and the copy in TCRdb shows in-frame clones only, minus some. From that table come the V and J calls and clone size; the DNA was used to work out D and trimming. The table has roughly 65,000 clones, 85% seen once. The sequencing input was peripheral blood. The clonotype comes from a woman older than 75 with active or convalescent COVID-19.

Here the CDR3 reads CASSQDQGVGLDEQYF. The DNA of the CDR3 is TGCGCCAGCAGCCAAGATCAGGGGGTAGGCCTGGACGAGCAGTACTTC. The chain recombines TRBV4-3 with TRBJ2-7, with TRBD1 matching over 7 bases. This CDR3 contains 16 residues. With V trimmed by 0 bases and J by 5 bases, 10 bases remained unmatched. In germline, CDR1 is LGHNA, CDR2 YSLEER.